This T cell receptor (beta chain) is from a study of blood T cells in healthy people across ages. A second PCR, run for roughly 7 to 11 cycles, used a sample-barcoded 5' primer plus a J-beta primer mix. MiXCR was run by TCRdb on the 5' RACE reads, yielding one entry per CDR3 protein. The table shows roughly 700,000 distinct CDR3 sequences, with approximately 25% occurring only once. These sequences were also reported in another study, on T cells of mothers and their children. That study adds: Reads obtained per mother exceeded 10 million TCR beta CDR3 reads, with several million obtained per child.

This receptor was taken from a boy between 10 and 17 years old in good health. Sequenced input: blood.

The CDR3 loop reads CSVERDTTTQGTYEQYF. In DNA, the CDR3 is TGCAGCGTTGAAAGAGATACTACCACCCAGGGAACCTACGAGCAGTACTTC. V gene TRBV29-1 combines with J gene TRBJ2-7; TRBD1 might be the D (5 bases). The V end was cut by 2 bases, the J end by 2 bases, with 22 bases between. The CDR3 covers 17 residues. Germline-derived CDR1 and CDR2 are SQVTM and ANQGSEA.